Listed here are 26 T cell receptor beta chains from one sample, sequenced in a study of T cell responses to AZD1222 COVID-19 vaccine. TCRdb keeps only in-frame clones here, not all; method: immunoSEQ multiplex PCR. The sample holds more than 110,000 clones; around 90% are singletons and the top ten take roughly 3.7%. The sample in question was peripheral blood, obtained on day 0 of AZD1222 vaccination. The receptors derive from an adult in good health.

The chain employs TRBV3-1 (or the pseudogene TRBV3-2) and TRBJ1-2; tentatively, D is TRBD1 (6 bases). This CDR3 spans 15 amino acids. CDR1 and CDR2 (germline): LGHDT, YNNKEL (reference sequence). V was trimmed by 1 base and J by 3 bases, leaving 12 bases between them. In DNA form, the CDR3 reads TGTGCCAGCAGCCAAGGCGCAGGGGCATACTATGGCTACACCTTC. Its protein is CASSQGAGAYYGYTF.

The rearrangement uses TRBV18 and TRBJ1-5; D ambiguous. Per germline, CDR1 KGHSH and CDR2 LQKENI. V was clipped by 6 bases and J by 3 bases, with 9 bases between them. CDR3 length equals 13 residues. CDR3 in amino acids: CASSRDHNQPQHF. CDR3 in DNA: TGTGCCAGCTCGCGAGATCACAATCAGCCCCAGCATTTT.

The gene calls are TRBV6-5 and TRBJ1-4; a weak D match, TRBD1 (5 bases). CDR1 is MNHEY, CDR2 SVGAGI, per germline. This CDR3 spans 14 amino acids. The V end lost 3 bases, the J end lost 3 bases, and 8 bases lay between the germline ends. CDR3 loop: CASSYRGPNEKLFF. In DNA, the CDR3 is TGTGCCAGCAGTTATAGGGGACCTAATGAAAAACTGTTTTTT.

The rearrangement joins TRBV7-2 to TRBJ1-1, with D hard to call. From germline, CDR1 is SGHTA and CDR2 FQGNSA. V was trimmed by 2 bases and J by 1 base, leaving 8 bases between them. The CDR3 loop spans 14 amino acids. The CDR3 sequence is CASSLTRGNTEAFF. The CDR3 DNA reads as TGTGCCAGCAGCTTAACTCGGGGGAACACTGAAGCTTTCTTT.

This clone is a singleton in its sample. CDR3 amino acids: CASSHLTGTNPTDTQYF. In DNA form, the CDR3 reads TGTGCCAGCAGTCACCTGACCGGGACTAATCCCACAGATACGCAGTATTTT. The chain links TRBV6-6 to TRBJ2-3; the match to TRBD2 covers 7 bases. Germline assignment: CDR1 MNHNY and CDR2 SVGAGI (reference sequence). The CDR3 runs 17 residues. V trimming: 5 bases; J trimming: 2 bases; junction bases outside the gene matches: 13.

This chain joins TRBV7-9 and TRBJ1-2, with 7 bases lining up with TRBD1. Germline-derived CDR1 and CDR2 are SEHNR and FQNEAQ (reference sequence). V shed 5 bases, J shed 8 bases, and the junction held 8 bases outside the gene matches. This CDR3 region has 13 residues. In nucleotides, the CDR3 is TGTGCCAGCAGCCTCACAGGGGCGCGCGGCTACACCTTC. Translating it yields CASSLTGARGYTF. The full variable domain, its missing parts supplied by reference TRBV7-9 and TRBJ1-2, is DTGVSQNPRHKITKRGQNVTFRCDPISEHNRLYWYRQTLGQGPEFLTYFQNEAQLEKSRLLSDRFSAERPKGSFSTLEIQRTEQGDSAMYLCASSLTGARGYTFGSGTRLTVV.

This chain connects TRBV6-1 to TRBJ1-4; D unresolved. This CDR3 has 11 residues. Germline V CDR1 and CDR2: MNHNS, SASEGT. V was shortened by 2 bases and J by 15 bases, with 10 bases between the two germline ends. The CDR3 DNA is TGTGCCAGCAGTGAACCAGGACCCGTGTTTTTT. This sequence encodes CASSEPGPVFF.

This clone was observed a single time. One end of the junction does not line up with germline, which may come from a read error. The chain joins TRBV23-1 to TRBJ1-2, with 9 bases identical to TRBD1. TRBV23-1 carries the ORF label, with uncertain function. The CDR3 contains 13 residues. CDR3 DNA sequence: TGCGCCAGCAGTCAAGAACAGGGGGCCCTTGTCCCCTTC. Encoded protein: CASSQEQGALVPF.

V is TRBV5-8 and J is TRBJ2-7; D call uncertain. CDR3 length equals 16 residues. V was pared by 4 bases and J by 5 bases, with 22 bases between. Germline CDR1 and CDR2: SGHTS and YDEGEE. CDR3 loop: CASSATVIPTHHEQYF. CDR3 DNA sequence: TGTGCCAGCAGCGCGACCGTTATCCCTACCCACCACGAGCAGTACTTC.

The V call is TRBV15, the J call TRBJ2-2; D ambiguous. Trimming stripped 0 bases from V and 2 bases from J, with 10 bases between. This CDR3 spans 16 amino acids. From germline, CDR1 is LNHNV and CDR2 YYDKDF (reference sequence). The CDR3 DNA reads as TGTGCCACCAGCAGAGATGGGCCCCCTAACACCGGGGAGCTGTTTTTT. This translates into CATSRDGPPNTGELFF.

The chain carries TRBV5-1 and TRBJ2-1, with 14 bases identical to TRBD2. Trimming removed 4 bases from V and 5 bases from J; junction bases left unmatched: 8. The CDR3 spans 17 residues. Germline assignment: CDR1 SGHRS and CDR2 YFSETQ. CDR3 sequence reads: CASSPGTSGSRNNEQFF. CDR3 bases: TGCGCCAGCAGCCCCGGGACTAGCGGGAGCAGAAACAATGAGCAGTTCTTC. Looking up the rest from reference TRBV5-1 and TRBJ2-1 gives the full variable domain: KAGVTQTPRYLIKTRGQQVTLSCSPISGHRSVSWYQQTPGQGLQFLFEYFSETQRNKGNFPGRFSGRQFSNSRSEMNVSTLELGDSALYLCASSPGTSGSRNNEQFFGPGTRLTVL.

V gene TRBV2 combines with J gene TRBJ2-2, with D possibly TRBD1 on 5 matching bases. Trimming stripped 5 bases from V and 5 bases from J, with 9 bases between. Germline V gives CDR1 SNHLY, CDR2 FYNNEI. The CDR3 runs to 13 residues. CDR3 loop: CASSLQETGELFF. The DNA for the CDR3 is TGTGCCAGCAGTCTACAGGAAACCGGGGAGCTGTTTTTT. Drawing the rest from reference TRBV2 and TRBJ2-2, the complete variable domain is EPEVTQTPSHQVTQMGQEVILRCVPISNHLYFYWYRQILGQKVEFLVSFYNNEISEKSEIFDDQFSVERPDGSNFTLKIRSTKLEDSAMYFCASSLQETGELFFGEGSRLTVL.

V usage is TRBV5-4 and J usage is TRBJ1-4; unclear D gene. Trimming stripped 4 bases from V and 7 bases from J, with 17 bases between. The CDR3 is 15 residues long. The germline V gene has CDR1 SGHNT and CDR2 YYREEE (reference sequence). CDR3 residues: CASSPLGGRAEKLFF. CDR3 DNA: TGTGCCAGCAGCCCCCTCGGAGGTCGGGCTGAAAAACTGTTTTTT.

This rearrangement joins TRBV27 to TRBJ2-2; TRBD2 matches at 7 bases. This CDR3 has 14 residues. CDR1 MNHEY and CDR2 SMNVEV come from the germline V gene (reference sequence). Germline trimming cut 5 bases from V and 6 bases from J; bases unmatched to any gene: 6. CDR3 amino acids: CASSPWGGSGELFF. The CDR3 DNA follows: TGTGCCAGCAGTCCGTGGGGGGGGTCCGGGGAGCTGTTTTTT.

The chain combines TRBV5-1 with TRBJ2-7; D gene uncertain. The CDR3 consists of 13 residues. Germline CDR1 is SGHRS and CDR2 is YFSETQ. Trimming removed 0 bases at V and 4 bases at J, with 8 bases between. CDR3 nucleotides: TGCGCCAGCAGCTTGGGATTAGATTACGAGCAGTACTTC. Its translation is CASSLGLDYEQYF.

The V call is TRBV10-3, the J call TRBJ2-1; 12 positions agree with TRBD2. V lost 10 bases, J lost 3 bases, and 4 bases stayed unmatched. Per the germline V gene, CDR1 is ENHRY and CDR2 is SYGVKD. This CDR3 has 14 residues. The DNA for the CDR3 is TGTGCCACCCGACTAGCGGGGGACTACAATGAGCAGTTCTTC. It encodes CATRLAGDYNEQFF.

In DNA form, the CDR3 reads TGTGCCAGCAGCCCGCTAGGGGAGGAGCAGTTCTTC. It is translated as CASSPLGEEQFF. This chain links TRBV27 with TRBJ2-1; D may match TRBD1 or TRBD2 (5 bases each). V was clipped by 6 bases and J by 10 bases, with 13 bases between them. The CDR3 has 12 residues. CDR1 is MNHEY and CDR2 is SMNVEV in the germline V gene (reference sequence).

The chain links TRBV5-5 to TRBJ1-2, with D possibly TRBD1 on 5 matching bases. V shed 3 bases and J shed 5 bases, with 11 bases lying between them. The CDR3 consists of 13 residues. CDR1 and CDR2 (germline): SGHKS, YYEKEE (reference sequence). The CDR3 DNA reads as TGTGCCAGCAGCTCGGACACGCTGTATGGCTACACCTTC. Translation: CASSSDTLYGYTF.

V and J are TRBV7-5 and TRBJ1-6. TRBV7-5 is tagged as a pseudogene. This CDR3 is built from 16 residues. The CDR3 here is CVRSSATGHNNSPLHF. DNA of the CDR3: TGTGTCAGAAGCTCAGCAACCGGGCACAATAATTCACCCCTCCACTTT.

This chain joins TRBV18 and TRBJ1-6; D ambiguous. V was pared by 6 bases and J by 8 bases, with 17 bases between. This CDR3 contains 15 residues. Per the germline V gene, CDR1 is KGHSH and CDR2 is LQKENI. The CDR3 here is CASSLYTGKDSPLHF. DNA for the CDR3: TGTGCCAGCTCGCTTTATACGGGGAAGGATTCACCCCTCCACTTT. Full variable domain (rest looked up from reference TRBV18 and TRBJ1-6): NAGVMQNPRHLVRRRGQEARLRCSPMKGHSHVYWYRQLPEEGLKFMVYLQKENIIDESGMPKERFSAEFPKEGPSILRIQQVVRGDSAAYFCASSLYTGKDSPLHFGNGTRLTVT.

V and J are TRBV6-5 and TRBJ2-7; D may be TRBD2 (5 bases). V was cut by 7 bases and J by 2 bases, with 15 bases left in between. CDR3 length equals 14 residues. CDR1 is MNHEY and CDR2 is SVGAGI in the germline V gene. CDR3 coding DNA: TGTGCCAGCACTTCCCGGGGTGGCACCTACGAGCAGTACTTC. Translation: CASTSRGGTYEQYF.

The chain employs TRBV25-1 and TRBJ2-7; 7 bases line up with TRBD2. Germline V gene sequence: CDR1 MGHDK, CDR2 SYGVNS. The CDR3 length is 13 residues. V lost 3 bases, J lost 7 bases, and 6 bases stayed unmatched. DNA for the CDR3: TGTGCCAGCAGTGAGGCGGGGGAGTGGGAGCAGTACTTC. It codes for CASSEAGEWEQYF.

As for this clone: Other nucleotide sequences from this sample produce the same CDR3. In DNA, the CDR3 is TGCGCCAGCAGCTTGGAGGGGGTCACCGGGGAGCTGTTTTTT. Amino acids: CASSLEGVTGELFF. The chain employs TRBV5-1 and TRBJ2-2, with D maybe TRBD1 (6 bases). V was trimmed by 0 bases and J by 4 bases, leaving 7 bases between them. Per germline, CDR1 SGHRS and CDR2 YFSETQ. This CDR3 contains 14 residues.

This clone has a single count. The chain couples TRBV2 to TRBJ2-5; D unresolved. Trimming stripped 8 bases from V and 4 bases from J, with 8 bases between. CDR3 size: 11 residues. Per germline, CDR1 SNHLY and CDR2 FYNNEI. CDR3 sequence: CASGPGETQYF. The CDR3 DNA reads as TGTGCCAGCGGGCCGGGAGAGACCCAGTACTTC. Variable domain in full (rest from reference TRBV2 and TRBJ2-5): EPEVTQTPSHQVTQMGQEVILRCVPISNHLYFYWYRQILGQKVEFLVSFYNNEISEKSEIFDDQFSVERPDGSNFTLKIRSTKLEDSAMYFCASGPGETQYFGPGTRLLVL.

V usage is TRBV7-8 and J usage is TRBJ1-6, with 9 bases aligning to TRBD1. Per the germline V gene, CDR1 is SGHVS and CDR2 is FQNEAQ. V was pared by 5 bases and J by 14 bases, with 4 bases of the junction left unmatched. This CDR3 comprises 12 residues. CDR3 protein: CASSPGQGTLHF. CDR3 in DNA: TGTGCCAGCAGCCCGGGACAGGGAACCCTCCACTTT.

The CDR3 sequence: CASSTPGQGKFYEQYF. The DNA for the CDR3 is TGTGCCAGCAGTACCCCGGGACAGGGAAAATTCTACGAGCAGTACTTC. The rearrangement uses TRBV27 and TRBJ2-7; 9 positions agree with TRBD1. The junction had 11 bases not matched to a gene; V was cut back by 5 bases and J by 3 bases. Germline V gene data show CDR1 as MNHEY and CDR2 as SMNVEV (reference sequence). This CDR3 has 16 residues.